The next 22 T cell receptor beta chains were all read from a single sample in a study of blood T cell repertoires in COVID-19. The assay was immunoSEQ multiplex PCR, and TCRdb's table has in-frame clones only and misses some. The table has 150,000 to 200,000 clones, about 89% seen once. The sample was peripheral blood. All receptors derive from a man aged 65-85 years with acute or convalescent COVID-19.

J is TRBJ1-5 and V is TRBV2, with D perhaps matching TRBD1 (5 bases). V was shortened by 6 bases and J by 0 bases, with 9 bases between the two germline ends. Per the germline V gene, CDR1 is SNHLY and CDR2 is FYNNEI. There are 14 residues in the CDR3. CDR3 sequence reads: CASSSRVSNQPQHF. The CDR3 DNA reads TGTGCCAGCAGCTCCAGGGTTAGCAATCAGCCCCAGCATTTT.

V is TRBV28 and J is TRBJ1-4, with D unresolved. This CDR3 has 15 residues. Germline-derived CDR1 and CDR2 are MDHEN and SYDVKM. V lost 6 bases and J 0 bases, leaving 11 bases between the germline ends. CDR3 nucleotide sequence: TGTGCCAGCAGGCCAGGAGGGTCAACTAATGAAAAACTGTTTTTT. Amino acid sequence: CASRPGGSTNEKLFF.

This chain uses TRBV7-3 with TRBJ2-1; 9 bases match TRBD2. In germline, CDR1 is SGHTA, CDR2 FQGTGA. The CDR3 has 16 amino acids. Trimming took 11 bases from V and 9 from J; bases not matched to a gene: 20. Written as DNA, the CDR3 is TGTGCCTCCCAGAGCGTTGGTGGGACTAGCTCGGGTGAGCAGTTCTTC. It specifies CASQSVGGTSSGEQFF.

This chain uses TRBV28 with TRBJ1-5; 7 bases are shared with TRBD1. V shed 6 bases, J shed 2 bases, and the junction held 10 bases outside the gene matches. The CDR3 loop spans 16 amino acids. Germline CDR1 is MDHEN and CDR2 is SYDVKM. The CDR3 loop reads CASRTPRQGGNQPQHF. The CDR3 bases are TGTGCCAGCAGAACACCCCGCCAGGGGGGCAATCAGCCCCAGCATTTT.

The V and J genes are TRBV19 and TRBJ1-2; D remains ambiguous. In germline, CDR1 is LNHDA, CDR2 SQIVND (reference sequence). The V end lost 1 base, the J end lost 8 bases, and 17 bases lay between the germline ends. The CDR3 has 15 amino acids. CDR3 bases: TGTGCCAGTAGTATAGTTTCCGGAATCAGAGGGGGCTACACCTTC. Amino acid sequence: CASSIVSGIRGGYTF.

The V call is TRBV19, the J call TRBJ2-5; 7 bases line up with TRBD2. The ends lost 6 bases at V and 3 bases at J; junction bases unmatched: 13. The CDR3 runs to 16 residues. In germline, CDR1 is LNHDA, CDR2 SQIVND (reference sequence). The CDR3 spells CASSLMGRGSKETQYF. Written as DNA, the CDR3 is TGTGCCAGTAGCCTGATGGGGCGCGGGAGTAAAGAGACCCAGTACTTC.

The chain is built from TRBV19 and TRBJ2-1, with 10 bases that match TRBD1. V lost 5 bases, J lost 6 bases, and 10 bases stayed unmatched. The CDR3 runs 16 residues. Germline V gene sequence: CDR1 LNHDA, CDR2 SQIVND (reference sequence). The CDR3: CASSPQGQGNINEQFF. The DNA of the CDR3 is TGTGCCAGTAGTCCCCAGGGACAGGGGAATATCAATGAGCAGTTCTTC.

This clone was counted once. The chain is built from TRBV28 and TRBJ2-7, with 8 bases aligning to TRBD1. V lost 1 base to trimming and J lost 5 bases; unmatched junction nucleotides: 7. The CDR3 is made up of 15 amino acids. In germline, CDR1 is MDHEN, CDR2 SYDVKM. The CDR3 coding sequence is TGTGCCAGCAGTTTATCGGACAGGGTGAGGCACGAGCAGTACTTC. Translation: CASSLSDRVRHEQYF.

The CDR3 coding sequence is TGTGCCTGGAGGCAGGGTGGGAGGGCAGTCACAGATACGCAGTATTTT. Residues: CAWRQGGRAVTDTQYF. The V and J genes are TRBV30 and TRBJ2-3, with 7 bases identical to TRBD2. In germline, CDR1 is GTSNPN, CDR2 SVGIG (reference sequence). The CDR3 is 16 amino acids. Trimming at V came to 3 bases and at J to 2 bases, leaving 11 bases not matched to a gene.

This rearrangement joins TRBV28 to TRBJ1-1; D is unresolved. Germline lookup yields CDR1 MDHEN and CDR2 SYDVKM. Trimming shortened V by 7 bases and J by 5 bases, and 14 bases separated the two germline ends. The CDR3 consists of 13 residues. The CDR3 loop reads CASTLGGRTEAFF. In nucleotides, the CDR3 is TGTGCCAGCACCTTAGGCGGGCGGACTGAAGCTTTCTTT.

The V call is TRBV13, the J call TRBJ2-5; perhaps TRBD2 as D (5 bases). The CDR3 runs 16 residues. With 2 bases removed from V and 3 bases from J, the gap between germline ends came to 16 bases. The germline V gene encodes CDR1 PRHDT and CDR2 FYEKMQ (reference sequence). CDR3 sequence: CASSLFAAEPEETQYF. CDR3 nucleotides: TGTGCCAGCAGCTTATTCGCAGCGGAGCCGGAAGAGACCCAGTACTTC.

The chain combines TRBV5-1 with TRBJ1-5, with D tentatively TRBD1 (6 bases). The CDR3 sequence is 14 residues long. V shed 0 bases and J shed 4 bases, with 8 bases lying between them. Germline V gene data show CDR1 as SGHRS and CDR2 as YFSETQ. For the CDR3, the DNA is TGCGCCAGCAGCTTGGGACAGGCAAATCAGCCCCAGCATTTT. Encoded protein: CASSLGQANQPQHF.

This clone has just one count. V is TRBV27 and J is TRBJ2-5; TRBD2 might be the D (5 bases). The V gene's germline CDR1 is MNHEY and CDR2 SMNVEV (reference sequence). The CDR3 runs to 14 residues. V gave up 8 bases and J gave up 5 bases, with 18 bases separating them. CDR3 loop: CASGQSRGSETQYF. CDR3 coding DNA: TGTGCCAGCGGTCAAAGCCGGGGTTCGGAGACCCAGTACTTC.

The rearrangement joins TRBV27 to TRBJ2-2, with D hard to call. The germline gives CDR1 MNHEY, CDR2 SMNVEV (reference sequence). The CDR3 consists of 14 residues. V was clipped by 0 bases and J by 0 bases, with 2 bases between them. The CDR3 protein is CASSLSSNTGELFF. CDR3 in DNA: TGTGCCAGCAGTTTATCCTCGAACACCGGGGAGCTGTTTTTT.

V usage is TRBV27 and J usage is TRBJ2-1; 9 bases map to TRBD2. V shed 11 bases and J 8 bases; nucleotides not matched to a gene: 13. Per the germline V gene, CDR1 is MNHEY and CDR2 is SMNVEV (reference sequence). The CDR3 has 14 residues. DNA for the CDR3: TGTGCCCACTTTGGCGGGAGGGCCTGGGATGAGCAGTTCTTC. Its protein product is CAHFGGRAWDEQFF.

CDR3 sequence (DNA): TGTGCCAGGAGGACAGGGGTCTCAACTAATGAAAAACTGTTTTTT. This encodes CARRTGVSTNEKLFF. The genes are TRBV27 and TRBJ1-4; 9 bases line up with TRBD1. With V trimmed by 9 bases and J by 0 bases, 5 bases remained unmatched. This CDR3 is built from 15 residues. The germline V gene encodes CDR1 MNHEY and CDR2 SMNVEV (reference sequence).

The chain uses TRBV2 and TRBJ1-1; weak D call: TRBD1 (5 bases). Germline V gene lookup returns CDR1 SNHLY and CDR2 FYNNEI. V was cut by 1 base and J by 11 bases, with 14 bases left in between. This CDR3 contains 13 residues. The CDR3 DNA reads as TGTGCCAGCAGTGAAGGACAGTTTAGAATCGCTTTCTTT. The encoded protein is CASSEGQFRIAFF.

The CDR3 is CASSPVSGRNTEAFF. The CDR3 coding sequence is TGTGCCAGCAGCCCTGTCTCAGGTCGGAACACTGAAGCTTTCTTT. V and J are TRBV4-2 and TRBJ1-1; D remains unclear. This CDR3 has 15 residues. CDR1 is LGHNA and CDR2 is YNFKEQ in the germline V gene. V was shortened by 4 bases and J by 1 base, with 13 bases between the two germline ends.

The gene calls are TRBV28 and TRBJ2-1, with 7 bases identical to TRBD2. V shed 8 bases and J 3 bases; nucleotides not matched to a gene: 16. CDR3 length equals 17 residues. Germline assignment: CDR1 MDHEN and CDR2 SYDVKM. The CDR3 DNA follows: TGTGCCAGCTGGACTCCCGGGGCGGGAGCGTTCTACAATGAGCAGTTCTTC. Protein product: CASWTPGAGAFYNEQFF.

The chain uses TRBV12-5 and TRBJ1-3; D is undetermined. Per germline, CDR1 LGHNT and CDR2 FRNRAP. This CDR3 comprises 12 residues. Trimming removed 6 bases from V and 5 bases from J, with 8 bases in between. CDR3 residues: CASGPNRNTIYF. The CDR3 coding sequence is TGTGCTAGTGGCCCCAACAGAAACACCATATATTTT.

The chain combines TRBV18 with TRBJ1-5, with a possible D match to TRBD1 (5 bases). The V and J ends lost 4 bases and 7 bases respectively, with 11 bases between them. CDR3 size: 13 residues. The germline gives CDR1 KGHSH, CDR2 LQKENI. CDR3 in DNA: TGTGCCAGCTCACTCGACAGACAACAGCCCCAGCATTTT. Amino acid sequence: CASSLDRQQPQHF.

The V gene is TRBV10-1, the J gene TRBJ1-5, with 8 bases identical to TRBD1. The CDR3 is 16 residues long. V lost 7 bases to trimming and J lost 2 bases; unmatched junction nucleotides: 10. The V gene's germline CDR1 is WNHNN and CDR2 SYGVQD (reference sequence). CDR3 protein: CASITEKGQGNQPQHF. The CDR3 nucleotides read TGCGCCAGCATTACCGAGAAGGGACAGGGCAATCAGCCCCAGCATTTT.